This TCR beta chain appears in the sequencing data of a study of blood T cell repertoires in COVID-19. CDR3 length: 12 residues. Trimming took off 6 bases at V and 8 bases at J, with 13 bases between the two ends. Germline V CDR1 and CDR2: MDHEN, SYDVKM. Using immunoSEQ multiplex PCR, the repertoire was profiled, and TCRdb retains in-frame clones only, with some absent. The sample yields about 210,000 clones, approximately 80% seen once. What was sequenced was PBMCs or T cells enriched from blood (not recorded which). The chain recombines TRBV28 with TRBJ1-2; D gene ambiguous. This clonotype was sampled from a woman between 50 and 59 years old with acute COVID-19. The CDR3 DNA reads as TGTGCCAGCAGAAGCAGAGGTAGGGGCTACACCTTC. This translates into CASRSRGRGYTF.